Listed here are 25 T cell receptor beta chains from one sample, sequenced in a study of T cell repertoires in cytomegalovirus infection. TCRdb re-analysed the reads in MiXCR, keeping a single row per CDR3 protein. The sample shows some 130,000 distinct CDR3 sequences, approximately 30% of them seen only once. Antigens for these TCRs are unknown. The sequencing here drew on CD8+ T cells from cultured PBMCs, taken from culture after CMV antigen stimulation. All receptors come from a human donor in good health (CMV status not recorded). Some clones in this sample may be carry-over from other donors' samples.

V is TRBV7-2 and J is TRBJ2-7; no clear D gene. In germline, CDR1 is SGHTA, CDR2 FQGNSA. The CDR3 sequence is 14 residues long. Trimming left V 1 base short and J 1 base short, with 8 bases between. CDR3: CASSLGVISYEQYF. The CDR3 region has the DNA TGTGCCAGCAGCTTAGGGGTCATTTCCTACGAGCAGTACTTC.

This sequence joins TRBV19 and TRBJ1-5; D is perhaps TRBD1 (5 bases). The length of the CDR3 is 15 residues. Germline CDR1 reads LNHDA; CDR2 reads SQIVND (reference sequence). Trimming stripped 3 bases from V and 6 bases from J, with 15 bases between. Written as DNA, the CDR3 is TGTGCCAGTAGTATGGGGTGGGGGGTTCCTCAGCCCCAGCATTTT. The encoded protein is CASSMGWGVPQPQHF. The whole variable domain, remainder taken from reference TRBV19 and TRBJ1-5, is DGGITQSPKYLFRKEGQNVTLSCEQNLNHDAMYWYRQDPGQGLRLIYYSQIVNDFQKGDIAEGYSVSREKKESFPLTVTSAQKNPTAFYLCASSMGWGVPQPQHFGDGTRLSIL.

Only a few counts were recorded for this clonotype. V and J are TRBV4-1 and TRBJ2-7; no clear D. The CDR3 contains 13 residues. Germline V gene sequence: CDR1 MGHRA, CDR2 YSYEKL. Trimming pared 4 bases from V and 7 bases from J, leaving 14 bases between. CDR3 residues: CASSLEVQQEQYF. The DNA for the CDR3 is TGCGCCAGCAGCCTAGAGGTGCAGCAGGAGCAGTACTTC.

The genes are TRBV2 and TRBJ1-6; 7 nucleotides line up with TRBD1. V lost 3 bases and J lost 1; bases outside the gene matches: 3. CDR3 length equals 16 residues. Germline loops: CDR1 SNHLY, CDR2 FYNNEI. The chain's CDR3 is CASSDAGGSYNSPLHF. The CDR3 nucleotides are TGTGCCAGCAGTGACGCAGGGGGGTCCTATAATTCACCCCTCCACTTT.

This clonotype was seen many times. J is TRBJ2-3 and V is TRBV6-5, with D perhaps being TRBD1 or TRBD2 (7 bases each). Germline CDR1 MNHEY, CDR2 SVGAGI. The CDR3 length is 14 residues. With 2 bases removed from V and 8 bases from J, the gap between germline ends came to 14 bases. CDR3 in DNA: TGTGCCAGCAGTTACGTAGGGGGCGGGAGTACGCAGTATTTT. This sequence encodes CASSYVGGGSTQYF.

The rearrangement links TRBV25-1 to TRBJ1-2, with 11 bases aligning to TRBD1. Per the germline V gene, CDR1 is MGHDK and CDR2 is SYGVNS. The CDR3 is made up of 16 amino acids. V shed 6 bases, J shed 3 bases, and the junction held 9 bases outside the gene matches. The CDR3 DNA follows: TGTGCCAGCAGCGAAACCGGGACAGGGGGGTACTATGGCTACACCTTC. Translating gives CASSETGTGGYYGYTF.

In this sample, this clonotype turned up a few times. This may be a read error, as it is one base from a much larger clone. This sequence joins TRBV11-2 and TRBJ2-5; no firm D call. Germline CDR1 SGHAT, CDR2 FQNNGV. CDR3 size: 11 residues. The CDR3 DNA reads TGTGCCAACAGCTTAGGGGAGACCCAGTACTTC. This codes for CANSLGETQYF.

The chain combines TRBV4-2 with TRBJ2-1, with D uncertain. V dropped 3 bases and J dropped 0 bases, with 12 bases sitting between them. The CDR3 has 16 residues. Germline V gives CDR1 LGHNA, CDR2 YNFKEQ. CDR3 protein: CASSQRPLSSYNEQFF. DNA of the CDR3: TGTGCCAGCAGCCAGAGGCCCCTGAGCTCCTACAATGAGCAGTTCTTC.

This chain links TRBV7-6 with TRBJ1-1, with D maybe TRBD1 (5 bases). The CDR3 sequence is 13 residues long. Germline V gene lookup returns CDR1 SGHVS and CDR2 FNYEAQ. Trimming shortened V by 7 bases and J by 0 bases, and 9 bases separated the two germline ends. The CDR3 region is CASIRGMNTEAFF. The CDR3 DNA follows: TGTGCCAGCATAAGGGGAATGAACACTGAAGCTTTCTTT.

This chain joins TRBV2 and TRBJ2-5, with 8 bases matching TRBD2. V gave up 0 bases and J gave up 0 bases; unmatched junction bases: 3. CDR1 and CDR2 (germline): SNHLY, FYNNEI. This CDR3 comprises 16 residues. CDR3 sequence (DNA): TGTGCCAGCAGTGAAGCCAGCGGGGGTTACCAAGAGACCCAGTACTTC. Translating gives CASSEASGGYQETQYF.

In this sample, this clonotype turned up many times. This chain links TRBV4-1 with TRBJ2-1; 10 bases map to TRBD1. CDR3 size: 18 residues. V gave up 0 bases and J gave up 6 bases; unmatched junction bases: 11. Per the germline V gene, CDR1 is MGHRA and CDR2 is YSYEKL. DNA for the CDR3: TGCGCCAGCAGCCAAGAGCGATGGGGGACAGGGGTGGTCAATGAGCAGTTCTTC. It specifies CASSQERWGTGVVNEQFF.

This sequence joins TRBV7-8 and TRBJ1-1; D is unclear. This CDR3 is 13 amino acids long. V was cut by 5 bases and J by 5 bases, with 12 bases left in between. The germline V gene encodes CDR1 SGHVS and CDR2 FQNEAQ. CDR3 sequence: CASSIGPKTEAFF. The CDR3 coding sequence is TGTGCCAGCAGCATTGGGCCAAAGACTGAAGCTTTCTTT.

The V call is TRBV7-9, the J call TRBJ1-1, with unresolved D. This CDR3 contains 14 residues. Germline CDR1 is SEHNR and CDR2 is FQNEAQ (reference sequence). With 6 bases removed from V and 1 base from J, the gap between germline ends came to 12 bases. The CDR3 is CASRPPTGNTEAFF. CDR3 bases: TGTGCCAGCAGACCTCCGACTGGGAACACTGAAGCTTTCTTT. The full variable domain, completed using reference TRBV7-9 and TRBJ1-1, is DTGVSQNPRHKITKRGQNVTFRCDPISEHNRLYWYRQTLGQGPEFLTYFQNEAQLEKSRLLSDRFSAERPKGSFSTLEIQRTEQGDSAMYLCASRPPTGNTEAFFGQGTRLTVV.

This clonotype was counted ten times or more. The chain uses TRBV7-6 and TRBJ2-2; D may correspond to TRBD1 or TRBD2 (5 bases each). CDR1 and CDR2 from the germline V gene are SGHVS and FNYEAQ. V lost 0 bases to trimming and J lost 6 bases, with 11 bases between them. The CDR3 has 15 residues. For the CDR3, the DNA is TGTGCCAGCAGCTTAGCCCAGGGAGAATCCGGGGAGCTGTTTTTT. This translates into CASSLAQGESGELFF.

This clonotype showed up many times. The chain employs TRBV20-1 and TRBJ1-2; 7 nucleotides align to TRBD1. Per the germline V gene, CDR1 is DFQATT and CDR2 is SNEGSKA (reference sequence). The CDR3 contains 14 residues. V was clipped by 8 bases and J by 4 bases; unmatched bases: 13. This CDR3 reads CSPLDGRTGYGYTF. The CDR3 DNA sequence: TGCAGTCCCTTAGATGGGCGGACAGGCTATGGCTACACCTTC.

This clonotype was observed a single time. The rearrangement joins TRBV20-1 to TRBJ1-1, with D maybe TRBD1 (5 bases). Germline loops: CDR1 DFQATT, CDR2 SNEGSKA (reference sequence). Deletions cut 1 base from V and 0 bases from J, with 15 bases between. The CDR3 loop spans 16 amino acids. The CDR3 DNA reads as TGCAGTGCTAGAGCCCAGGGCCCCCACTTGAACACTGAAGCTTTCTTT. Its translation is CSARAQGPHLNTEAFF.

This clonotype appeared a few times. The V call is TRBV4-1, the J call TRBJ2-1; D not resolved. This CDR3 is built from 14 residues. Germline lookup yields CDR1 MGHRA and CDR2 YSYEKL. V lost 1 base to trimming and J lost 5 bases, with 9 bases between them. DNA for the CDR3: TGCGCCAGCAGCCAAGGACCAGGCCACAATGAGCAGTTCTTC. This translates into CASSQGPGHNEQFF.

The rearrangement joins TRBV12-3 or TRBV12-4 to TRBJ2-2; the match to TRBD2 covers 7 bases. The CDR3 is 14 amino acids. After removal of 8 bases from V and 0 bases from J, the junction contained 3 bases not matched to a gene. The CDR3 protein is CASVGGANTGELFF. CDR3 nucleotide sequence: TGTGCCAGCGTGGGGGGGGCGAACACCGGGGAGCTGTTTTTT.

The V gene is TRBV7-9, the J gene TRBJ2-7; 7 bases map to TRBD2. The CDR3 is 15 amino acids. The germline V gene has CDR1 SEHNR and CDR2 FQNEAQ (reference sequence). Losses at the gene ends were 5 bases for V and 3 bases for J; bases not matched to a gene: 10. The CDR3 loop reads CASSPLGGNDYEQYF. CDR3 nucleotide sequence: TGTGCCAGCAGCCCACTGGGGGGGAATGACTACGAGCAGTACTTC. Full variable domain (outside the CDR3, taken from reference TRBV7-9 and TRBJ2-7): DTGVSQNPRHKITKRGQNVTFRCDPISEHNRLYWYRQTLGQGPEFLTYFQNEAQLEKSRLLSDRFSAERPKGSFSTLEIQRTEQGDSAMYLCASSPLGGNDYEQYFGPGTRLTVT.

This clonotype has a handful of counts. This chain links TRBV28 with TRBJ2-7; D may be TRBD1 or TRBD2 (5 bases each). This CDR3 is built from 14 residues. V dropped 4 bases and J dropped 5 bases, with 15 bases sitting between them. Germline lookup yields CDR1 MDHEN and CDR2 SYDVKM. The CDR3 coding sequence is TGTGCCAGCAGTTCCAGGGTGGGGAGAGACGAGCAGTACTTC. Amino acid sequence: CASSSRVGRDEQYF.

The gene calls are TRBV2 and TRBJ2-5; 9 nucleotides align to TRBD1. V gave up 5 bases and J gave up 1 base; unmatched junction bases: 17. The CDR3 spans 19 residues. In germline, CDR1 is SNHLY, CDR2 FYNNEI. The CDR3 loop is CASSNLDRGGFAGQETQYF. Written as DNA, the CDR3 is TGTGCCAGCAGTAACTTGGACAGGGGTGGTTTCGCTGGCCAAGAGACCCAGTACTTC.

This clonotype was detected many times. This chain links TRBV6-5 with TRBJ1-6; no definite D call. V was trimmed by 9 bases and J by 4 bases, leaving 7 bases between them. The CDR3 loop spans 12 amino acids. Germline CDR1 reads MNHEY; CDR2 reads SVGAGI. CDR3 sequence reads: CASTDYNSPLHF. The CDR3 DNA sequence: TGTGCCAGTACAGATTATAATTCACCCCTCCACTTT.

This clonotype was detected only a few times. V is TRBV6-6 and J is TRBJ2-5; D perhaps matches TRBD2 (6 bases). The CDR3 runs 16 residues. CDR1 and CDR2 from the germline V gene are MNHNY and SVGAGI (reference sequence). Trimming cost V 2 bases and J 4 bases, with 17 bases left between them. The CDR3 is CASSYLSGEAGETQYF. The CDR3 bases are TGTGCCAGCAGTTACCTCTCGGGGGAAGCGGGAGAGACCCAGTACTTC.

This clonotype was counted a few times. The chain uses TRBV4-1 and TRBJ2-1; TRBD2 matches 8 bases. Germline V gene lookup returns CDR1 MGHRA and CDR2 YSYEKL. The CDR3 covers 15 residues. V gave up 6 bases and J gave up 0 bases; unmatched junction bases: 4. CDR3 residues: CASRLAGGSYNEQFF. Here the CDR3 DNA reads TGCGCCAGCAGGTTGGCGGGGGGCTCCTACAATGAGCAGTTCTTC.

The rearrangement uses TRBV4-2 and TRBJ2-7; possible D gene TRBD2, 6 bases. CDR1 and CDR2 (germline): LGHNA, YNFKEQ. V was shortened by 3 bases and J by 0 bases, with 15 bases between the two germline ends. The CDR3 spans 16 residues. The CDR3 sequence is CASSQDWRGSSYEQYF. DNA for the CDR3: TGTGCCAGCAGCCAGGATTGGCGGGGTAGCTCCTACGAGCAGTACTTC.